These T cell receptor beta chains were read from a single sample in a study of T-cell reconstitution after alpha-beta-depleted transplantation in children. TCRdb redid the calling of the PCR reads with MiXCR, one entry per CDR3 protein. The sample consists of some 600,000 distinct CDR3 sequences, approximately 13% of them appearing once. The source was PBMCs, mostly from graft donor cells, collected 360 days after TCRalphabeta/CD19-depleted stem cell transplant. The receptors derive from a male patient younger than 18 who had a stem cell transplant for acute myeloid leukemia, so the T cells may come from the graft donor. The CDR3 runs from the conserved cysteine through the conserved F or W. A D gene is named only where the DNA matches it firmly. Expanded clones are given a class, and other clones once, few, many or no size at all.

>TRBV7-3|TRBJ1-1|NA|13|NA
TGTGCCAGCAGCTTTGAACGGAACACTGAAGCTTTCTTT
CASSFERNTEAFF
>TRBV12-3/TRBV12-4|TRBJ2-5|TRBD2|15|few
TGTGCCAGCAGTTTAGCTAGCGGGAGTCTTGGGAGCCAGTACTTC
CASSLASGSLGSQYF
>TRBV12-3/TRBV12-4|TRBJ2-3|NA|12|many
TGTGCCAGCAGTTCAACCCAGGGCACGCAGTATTTT
CASSSTQGTQYF
>TRBV12-3/TRBV12-4|TRBJ1-5|NA|18|few
TGTGCCAGCAGTTTTAGTATGCAGGTAGCGGGTTCTAGTCAGCCCCAGCATTTT
CASSFSMQVAGSSQPQHF
>TRBV2|TRBJ1-6|TRBD1|15|many
TGTGCCAGCAGCCGTGGTGGGGACAGGGACTCACCCCTCCACTTT
CASSRGGDRDSPLHF
>TRBV5-4|TRBJ2-2|TRBD2|15|few
TGTGCCAGCAGCTTACCGGGACTAGCGCCCGGGGAGCTGTTTTTT
CASSLPGLAPGELFF
>TRBV2|TRBJ1-2|NA|13|NA
TGTGCCAGCAGGGCGACAACTAACTATGGCTACACCTTC
CASRATTNYGYTF
>TRBV5-1|TRBJ2-1|TRBD2|18|few
TGCGCCAGCAGCTTGGGGGGGAGCGGGAGGGCGTTCTACAATGAGCAGTTCTTC
CASSLGGSGRAFYNEQFF
>TRBV5-1|TRBJ2-3|TRBD2|20|many
TGCGCCAGCAGCTTGCTTTGGCGGGGACTAGCGGGAGTACGTACAGATACGCAGTATTTT
CASSLLWRGLAGVRTDTQYF
>TRBV28|TRBJ2-7|NA|14|many
TGTGCCAGCAGTTTGGCGACTAGGGCCTTCGGACGGTACTTC
CASSLATRAFGRYF
>TRBV7-2|TRBJ2-7|NA|14|once
TGTGCCAGCAGCCCGGGGCTGGGGGCGTTAGAGCAGTACTTC
CASSPGLGALEQYF
>TRBV11-2|TRBJ1-1|NA|14|NA
TGTGCCAGCAGCTTAGGGCCGGTCCAGGCTGAAGCTTTCTTT
CASSLGPVQAEAFF
>TRBV4-2|TRBJ2-2|TRBD1|14|few
TGTGCCAGCAGCCACGGACAGGTCACCGGGGAGCTGTTTTTT
CASSHGQVTGELFF
>TRBV28|TRBJ2-1|NA|16|few
TGTGCCAGCAGGAGGGACGGGGATTACTCCTACAATGAGCAGTTCTTC
CASRRDGDYSYNEQFF
>TRBV24-1|TRBJ2-5|NA|12|few
TGTGCCACCAGTGATTTGGAGGAGACCCAGTACTTC
CATSDLEETQYF
>TRBV28|TRBJ2-5|NA|11|NA
TGTGCCAACAGTCCAATGGGGCCCCAGTACTTC
CANSPMGPQYF
>TRBV28|TRBJ2-7|TRBD2|15|many
TGTGCCAGCAGTTTATCGGCGGGAGCGATCTACGAGCAGTACTTC
CASSLSAGAIYEQYF
>TRBV29-1|TRBJ1-2|TRBD1|14|few
TGCAGCGTTTTGGGACAGGCGTTTAACTATGGCTACACCTTC
CSVLGQAFNYGYTF
>TRBV4-3|TRBJ2-2|NA|18|NA
TGCGCCAGCAGCCCAAATTTGGGTAGCGCGGAGGTGACCGGGGAGCTGTTTTTT
CASSPNLGSAEVTGELFF
>TRBV20-1|TRBJ2-1|TRBD2|14|few
TGCAGTGCTTCACTTAGCGGGAGGGTTCATGAGCAGTTCTTC
CSASLSGRVHEQFF
>TRBV7-3|TRBJ2-1|NA|18|few
TGTGCCAGCAGCTTAACGAGACTTGGGCTCGGGACGGGCAATGAGCAGTTCTTC
CASSLTRLGLGTGNEQFF
>TRBV28|TRBJ2-1|TRBD2|15|many
TGTGCCAGCAGTTTTTATCCGGGAGGGCCCGATGAGCAGTTCTTC
CASSFYPGGPDEQFF
>TRBV28|TRBJ2-7|NA|16|few
TGTGCCAGCAGCCTTTATCTGGGAGGCAAGAGGTACGAGCAGTACTTC
CASSLYLGGKRYEQYF
>TRBV12-3/TRBV12-4|TRBJ2-5|NA|16|NA
TGTGCCAGCAGTGATAGGAGCGGTACTATAGGGGAGACCCAGTACTTC
CASSDRSGTIGETQYF
>TRBV7-6|TRBJ2-7|NA|14|few
TGTGCCAGCAGAAAGGGCCATAGCTCCTACGAGCAGTACTTC
CASRKGHSSYEQYF
>TRBV28|TRBJ2-4|TRBD2|17|few
TGTGCCAGCAGGGGACTAGACGGGGCTTTAGCCAAAAACATTCAGTACTTC
CASRGLDGALAKNIQYF
>TRBV19|TRBJ2-6|TRBD1|16|NA
TGTGCCAGTAGTGCTCCAGGGGGCTCTGGGGCCAACGTCCTGACTTTC
CASSAPGGSGANVLTF
>TRBV7-8|TRBJ1-4|NA|14|few
TGTGCCAGCAGCGGGGTGGTTCCAAATGAAAAACTGTTTTTT
CASSGVVPNEKLFF
>TRBV7-2|TRBJ2-5|NA|13|many
TGTGCCAGCAGCTTAATCGGGAAGGAGACCCAGTACTTC
CASSLIGKETQYF
>TRBV7-3|TRBJ2-1|NA|13|NA
TGTGCCGGACCTCGCGATAGGTACTATGAGCAGTTCTTC
CAGPRDRYYEQFF
>TRBV6-2/TRBV6-3|TRBJ2-2|TRBD2|16|NA
TGTGCCAGCAGTCTCTTAACTAGCGGCTACACCGGGGAGCTGTTTTTT
CASSLLTSGYTGELFF
>TRBV6-5|TRBJ2-7|TRBD2|16|many
TGTGCCAGCAGCCCCCGACGATTGGCGGGAGTATACGAGCAGTACTTC
CASSPRRLAGVYEQYF
>TRBV6-5|TRBJ2-1|NA|15|few
TGTGCCAGCAGTTACGGTAGCGGTACCTACAATGAGCAGTTCTTC
CASSYGSGTYNEQFF
>TRBV6-5|TRBJ1-1|NA|13|many
TGTGCCAGCACACCAGGACGGAACACTGAAGCTTTCTTT
CASTPGRNTEAFF
>TRBV12-3/TRBV12-4|TRBJ2-7|TRBD1|17|NA
TGTGCCAGCAGTAGCGGGACAGGGGTTGGGCTGGCAGTCGAGCAGTACTTC
CASSSGTGVGLAVEQYF
>TRBV20-1|TRBJ1-1|NA|15|many
TGCAGTGCTAGAGATATGGGACACAAGAACACTGAAGCTTTCTTT
CSARDMGHKNTEAFF
>TRBV28|TRBJ1-5|TRBD1|15|NA
TGTGCCAGCAGTTTTGACAGGGCGATCAATCAGCCCCAGCATTTT
CASSFDRAINQPQHF
>TRBV20-1|TRBJ2-7|NA|13|NA
TGCAGTGCCCAGACAGGGAGGTTCTACGAGCAGTACTTC
CSAQTGRFYEQYF
>TRBV20-1|TRBJ1-1|NA|12|few
TGCAGTGCTAGAGAACCAGGAAATGAAGCTTTCTTT
CSAREPGNEAFF
>TRBV19|TRBJ2-2|NA|12|NA
TGTGCCAGTCGGTCTTACACCGGGGAGCTGTTTTTT
CASRSYTGELFF
>TRBV28|TRBJ2-1|NA|12|many
TGTGCCAGCAGTTCCCCGCCCGGGACCCTTTACTTC
CASSSPPGTLYF
>TRBV25-1|TRBJ1-1|NA|13|few
TGTGCCAGCAGTGAATATGGAGGGACGGAAGCTTTCTTT
CASSEYGGTEAFF
>TRBV7-5|TRBJ2-3|NA|15|NA
NA
CISVSETPSTDTQYF
>TRBV25-1|TRBJ2-7|TRBD1|16|NA
TGTGCCAGCAGTGATGGGACAGGGGGCGCTTCCTACGAGCAGTACTTC
CASSDGTGGASYEQYF
>TRBV4-3|TRBJ2-7|NA|15|few
TGCGCCAGCAGCCTTTCCTGGGGGGTACCAAACGAGCAGTACTTC
CASSLSWGVPNEQYF
>TRBV12-3/TRBV12-4|TRBJ1-1|NA|14|few
TGTGCCAGCAGTTTATCGGTCAGTAACACTGAAGCTTTCTTT
CASSLSVSNTEAFF
>TRBV3-1|TRBJ2-1|TRBD2|17|NA
TGTGCCAGCAGCCAAGATATCGCGGGAGGGCTTATGGATGAGCAGTTCTTC
CASSQDIAGGLMDEQFF
>TRBV7-9|TRBJ2-7|TRBD2|16|few
TGTGCCAGCAGCTCCCCCCTGGGGACTAGCTTCTACGAGCAGTACTTC
CASSSPLGTSFYEQYF
>TRBV12-3/TRBV12-4|TRBJ2-2|TRBD2|17|NA
TGTGCCAGCAGTTTGGGGCTAGCGGGTACGTGGACCGGGGAGCTGTTTTTT
CASSLGLAGTWTGELFF
>TRBV25-1|TRBJ2-1|NA|17|NA
TGTGCCAGCAGTGGGGCTCGGGCCCTACCCTCTTACAATGAGCAGTTCTTC
CASSGARALPSYNEQFF
>TRBV24-1|TRBJ1-5|NA|16|many
TGTGCCACCAGTGACCCTCAGGAGATTAGCAATCAGCCCCAGCATTTT
CATSDPQEISNQPQHF
>TRBV24-1|TRBJ2-3|TRBD2|14|NA
TGTGCCACCAGGAGCGGGGGGAGGCCAGATACGCAGTATTTT
CATRSGGRPDTQYF
>TRBV3-1|TRBJ1-6|NA|15|few
TGTGCCAGCAGCCAAGTGAGGCAGGGTAATTCACCCCTCCACTTT
CASSQVRQGNSPLHF
>TRBV12-3/TRBV12-4|TRBJ2-1|NA|14|NA
TGTGCCAGCAGCCTACCGGGAGCACACAATGAGCAGTTCTTC
CASSLPGAHNEQFF
>TRBV5-1|TRBJ1-1|TRBD1|17|many
TGCGCCAGCAGCTTGATCCTCGGGTCGGACAGGGACACTGAAGCTTTCTTT
CASSLILGSDRDTEAFF